This TCR beta chain came from a study of CD8 T cells in ankylosing spondylitis. Trimming left V 5 bases short and J 0 bases short, with 16 bases between. CDR1 and CDR2 (germline): DFQATT, SNEGSKA (reference sequence). The length of the CDR3 is 16 residues. From the 5' RACE reads, TCRdb called clonotypes with MiXCR, one entry per CDR3 protein. The sample holds roughly 700,000 distinct CDR3 sequences, around 19% seen once. Findings and limits, study-wide: There was a TCR beta motif, made of fewer than 10 highly homologous variants, that appeared characteristic of ankylosing spondylitis blood.

The sample holds a few counts of this clonotype. Its antigen is not identified. The specimen sequenced was blood, either unsorted or a sorted T cell fraction (not recorded which). The clonotype originates from a male donor with ankylosing spondylitis. The rearrangement uses TRBV20-1 and TRBJ1-4; a weak D match, TRBD1 (5 bases). The CDR3 is CSARTPDLSTNEKLFF. The DNA for the CDR3 is TGCAGTGCTCGGACACCCGACCTGTCAACTAATGAAAAACTGTTTTTT.